These 3 T cell receptor beta chains were sequenced from one sample in a study of a mutant IDH1 vaccine in newly diagnosed glioma. As to time point: week 5, during vaccination. Each dose of the vaccine consisted of 300 ug of mutant IDH1 20-mer peptide, with topical imiquimod. These receptors lack a known antigen. Data came from immunoSEQ multiplex PCR; TCRdb stores just in-frame clones and leaves some out. The sample has around 34,000 clones, over 50% seen once; the top ten hold approximately 9.9%. The specimen comprised PBMCs, sampled from a glioma patient whose treatment included an IDH1 peptide vaccine. Receptor source: a woman aged 18 to 35 with glioma.

CDR3 amino acids: CASSVGSRNEKLFF. CDR3 in DNA: TGTGCCAGCAGCGTCGGCTCTCGTAATGAAAAACTGTTTTTT. This chain connects TRBV7-2 to TRBJ1-4; D is unresolved. CDR3 size: 14 residues. Germline V lookup: CDR1 SGHTA, CDR2 FQGNSA. V was clipped by 5 bases and J by 4 bases, with 11 bases between them.

Only a few counts were recorded for this clone. This chain uses TRBV9 with TRBJ2-1, with D possibly matching TRBD2 (5 bases). The CDR3 has 15 residues. Trimming removed 7 bases from V and 2 bases from J, with 16 bases in between. Germline CDR1 is SGDLS and CDR2 is YYNGEE. This CDR3 reads CASGEGQQAYNEQFF. DNA for the CDR3: TGTGCCAGCGGTGAGGGCCAACAAGCCTACAATGAGCAGTTCTTC.

The CDR3 loop reads CASYPGTSYTMGNNEQFF. The CDR3 nucleotides are TGTGCCAGCTATCCCGGGACTAGCTACACCATGGGGAACAATGAGCAGTTCTTC. This sequence joins TRBV19 and TRBJ2-1; the match to TRBD2 covers 9 bases. The V segment lost 9 bases and the J segment 5 bases; nucleotides outside the gene matches: 20. In germline, CDR1 is LNHDA, CDR2 SQIVND (reference sequence). The CDR3 totals 18 residues. The complete variable domain, with remaining parts taken from reference TRBV19 and TRBJ2-1, reads DGGITQSPKYLFRKEGQNVTLSCEQNLNHDAMYWYRQDPGQGLRLIYYSQIVNDFQKGDIAEGYSVSREKKESFPLTVTSAQKNPTAFYLCASYPGTSYTMGNNEQFFGPGTRLTVL.